The next 20 T cell receptor beta chains were all read from a single sample in a study of PD-L1 blockade in urothelial cancer. Sequencing used immunoSEQ multiplex PCR; TCRdb keeps in-frame clones, though not all of them. The sample holds roughly 76,000 clones; 85% to 95% are singletons and the top ten take 0.85% to 0.9%. As to time point: peripheral blood 6 weeks after treatment start. The sample was PBMCs, taken around atezolizumab (anti-PD-L1) treatment. Receptors were obtained from a woman older than 75 with urothelial cancer.

V usage is TRBV2 and J usage is TRBJ2-7, with 12 bases fitting TRBD2. Losses at the gene ends were 5 bases for V and 2 bases for J; bases not matched to a gene: 4. CDR1 is SNHLY and CDR2 is FYNNEI in the germline V gene. There are 15 residues in the CDR3. The CDR3 region has the DNA TGTGCCAGCAGTAGACTAGCGGGAGACGCCTACGAGCAGTACTTC. It is translated as CASSRLAGDAYEQYF.

This chain joins TRBV28 and TRBJ1-3; 7 bases match TRBD1. The CDR3 runs to 15 residues. After removal of 3 bases from V and 2 bases from J, the junction contained 4 bases not matched to a gene. Germline CDR1 reads MDHEN; CDR2 reads SYDVKM. CDR3 in amino acids: CASSLDRRTGNTIYF. The DNA for the CDR3 is TGTGCCAGCAGTTTGGACAGGAGAACTGGAAACACCATATATTTT.

The chain couples TRBV6-5 to TRBJ1-1; TRBD1 matches 9 bases. V lost 0 bases, J lost 4 bases, and 3 bases stayed unmatched. In germline, CDR1 is MNHEY, CDR2 SVGAGI. CDR3 length equals 15 residues. In DNA, the CDR3 is TGTGCCAGCAGTTACTCCGGACAGGGGCGCACTGAAGCTTTCTTT. This gives the protein CASSYSGQGRTEAFF.

The rearrangement uses TRBV28 and TRBJ1-4; D call uncertain. Trimming pared 3 bases from V and 4 bases from J, leaving 9 bases between. This CDR3 is 14 amino acids long. Germline CDR1 is MDHEN and CDR2 is SYDVKM. CDR3 protein: CASSLYRRNEKLFF. DNA of the CDR3: TGTGCCAGCAGTTTGTACAGACGTAATGAAAAACTGTTTTTT.

This CDR3 reads CASSQRVDRGIPNEKLFF. CDR3 nucleotides: TGTGCCAGCAGCCAACGGGTGGACAGGGGAATTCCTAATGAAAAACTGTTTTTT. J is TRBJ1-4 and V is TRBV11-2; the match to TRBD1 covers 9 bases. The J segment lost 3 bases and the V segment lost 5 bases, leaving 13 bases of the junction unmatched. Germline values: CDR1 SGHAT, CDR2 FQNNGV. The CDR3 spans 18 residues. Together with reference TRBV11-2 and TRBJ1-4, the CDR3 gives the full variable domain: EAGVAQSPRYKIIEKRQSVAFWCNPISGHATLYWYQQILGQGPKLLIQFQNNGVVDDSQLPKDRFSAERLKGVDSTLKIQPAKLEDSAVYLCASSQRVDRGIPNEKLFFGSGTQLSVL.

This clone was observed once. The gene calls are TRBV11-3 and TRBJ1-1; D gene unclear. This CDR3 comprises 15 residues. Germline loops: CDR1 SGHNT, CDR2 YENEEA. V lost 1 base and J 1 base, leaving 10 bases between the germline ends. Here the CDR3 DNA reads TGTGCCAGCAGCTTAGGAGTGGGCAGGAACACTGAAGCTTTCTTT. This encodes CASSLGVGRNTEAFF. Based on the CDR3 plus reference TRBV11-3 and TRBJ1-1, the full variable domain is EAGVVQSPRYKIIEKKQPVAFWCNPISGHNTLYWYLQNLGQGPELLIRYENEEAVDDSQLPKDRFSAERLKGVDSTLKIQPAELGDSAVYLCASSLGVGRNTEAFFGQGTRLTVV.

The chain combines TRBV5-6 with TRBJ1-4; TRBD1 agrees at 10 bases. The V gene's germline CDR1 is SGHDT and CDR2 YYEEEE. The CDR3 runs 15 residues. Trimming cost V 4 bases and J 7 bases; bases outside gene matches: 7. Written as DNA, the CDR3 is TGTGCCAGCAGCACGGACAGGGGGTACGGTGAAAAACTGTTTTTT. Amino acids: CASSTDRGYGEKLFF.

This chain links TRBV7-9 with TRBJ1-1; 11 nucleotides align to TRBD1. Germline CDR1 reads SEHNR; CDR2 reads FQNEAQ (reference sequence). This CDR3 region has 13 residues. After removal of 6 bases from V and 5 bases from J, the junction contained 2 bases not matched to a gene. The CDR3 protein is CASRGQGATEAFF. CDR3 sequence (DNA): TGTGCCAGCAGAGGACAGGGGGCGACTGAAGCTTTCTTT. Using reference TRBV7-9 and TRBJ1-1 for the parts outside the CDR3, the full variable domain is DTGVSQNPRHKITKRGQNVTFRCDPISEHNRLYWYRQTLGQGPEFLTYFQNEAQLEKSRLLSDRFSAERPKGSFSTLEIQRTEQGDSAMYLCASRGQGATEAFFGQGTRLTVV.

This clone was counted a single time. This chain connects TRBV14 to TRBJ2-5; D not certain. The germline CDR1 and CDR2 sequences are SGHDN and FVKESK. Trimming stripped 0 bases from V and 2 bases from J, with 7 bases between. The CDR3 extends over 14 amino acids. The DNA of the CDR3 is TGTGCCAGCAGCCAAGAGGCAAGACAAGAGACCCAGTACTTC. Translating gives CASSQEARQETQYF. Complete variable domain (other parts from reference TRBV14 and TRBJ2-5): EAGVTQFPSHSVIEKGQTVTLRCDPISGHDNLYWYRRVMGKEIKFLLHFVKESKQDESGMPNNRFLAERTGGTYSTLKVQPAELEDSGVYFCASSQEARQETQYFGPGTRLLVL.

The chain uses TRBV30 and TRBJ2-1; 11 nucleotides line up with TRBD2. Germline V lookup: CDR1 GTSNPN, CDR2 SVGIG (reference sequence). V lost 5 bases, J lost 8 bases, and 14 bases stayed unmatched. The CDR3 has 16 amino acids. The CDR3 protein is CAWDGLAGPSKDEQFF. Written as DNA, the CDR3 is TGTGCCTGGGACGGACTAGCGGGCCCATCCAAGGATGAGCAGTTCTTC.

The chain employs TRBV5-6 and TRBJ1-3; TRBD1 aligns across 7 bases. In germline, CDR1 is SGHDT, CDR2 YYEEEE. The CDR3 runs 16 residues. J gave up 0 bases and V 4 bases, and 7 bases lay outside the gene matches. The CDR3 region is CASSVNRGLSGNTIYF. The DNA for the CDR3 is TGTGCCAGCAGCGTGAACAGGGGCCTCTCTGGAAACACCATATATTTT.

The chain couples TRBV28 to TRBJ1-2; tentatively, D is TRBD1 (5 bases). This CDR3 is 16 amino acids long. Trimming took off 2 bases at V and 4 bases at J, with 17 bases between the two ends. From germline, CDR1 is MDHEN and CDR2 SYDVKM. CDR3 in DNA: TGTGCCAGCAGTTTAGGGGCTGGCGGGGCCCGCTATGGCTACACCTTC. It encodes CASSLGAGGARYGYTF.

The chain has TRBV19 and TRBJ1-5; D perhaps matches TRBD1 (6 bases). The CDR3 loop spans 20 amino acids. Germline V gene lookup returns CDR1 LNHDA and CDR2 SQIVND (reference sequence). V was pared by 2 bases and J by 0 bases, with 23 bases between. For the CDR3, the DNA is TGTGCCAGTAGTATATCGTTCGGGCAGGGGATGGGGTATAGCAATCAGCCCCAGCATTTT. Translation gives CASSISFGQGMGYSNQPQHF.

This chain links TRBV5-1 with TRBJ2-1, with TRBD2 as a possible D gene (6 bases). V shed 4 bases and J shed 3 bases, with 14 bases lying between them. This CDR3 region has 15 residues. Germline-derived CDR1 and CDR2 are SGHRS and YFSETQ. Here the CDR3 reads CASSPSGTHYNEQFF. The CDR3 DNA sequence: TGCGCCAGCAGCCCATCCGGGACTCACTACAATGAGCAGTTCTTC.

The rearrangement joins TRBV29-1 to TRBJ2-2; 8 nucleotides match TRBD2. The V gene's germline CDR1 is SQVTM and CDR2 ANQGSEA. The V gene end was trimmed by 6 bases and the J gene end by 6 bases; junction bases not matched to a gene: 9. The length of the CDR3 is 14 residues. The CDR3 sequence: CSVPLAGGAGELFF. The CDR3 DNA is TGCAGCGTGCCCTTGGCGGGAGGCGCCGGGGAGCTGTTTTTT.

The rearrangement links TRBV6-1 to TRBJ2-2; 10 bases are shared with TRBD2. The V gene end was trimmed by 2 bases and the J gene end by 1 base; junction bases not matched to a gene: 7. The CDR3 is 18 residues long. Looked up from germline, CDR1 is MNHNS and CDR2 is SASEGT. CDR3 protein: CASSERLAGAGNTGELFF. The CDR3 coding sequence is TGTGCCAGCAGTGAAAGGCTAGCGGGAGCGGGGAACACCGGGGAGCTGTTTTTT.

CDR3 sequence: CASSFRQGYTGELFF. CDR3 DNA: TGCGCCAGCAGCTTTAGGCAGGGGTACACCGGGGAGCTGTTTTTT. The chain couples TRBV5-1 to TRBJ2-2, with D possibly being TRBD1 (6 bases). Trimming stripped 2 bases from V and 3 bases from J, with 11 bases between. The CDR3 spans 15 residues. The germline gives CDR1 SGHRS, CDR2 YFSETQ.

The V call is TRBV10-2, the J call TRBJ2-3; D might be TRBD2 (5 bases). Trimming cost V 10 bases and J 0 bases, with 11 bases left between them. The CDR3 has 13 amino acids. Germline V gene data show CDR1 as WSHSY and CDR2 as SAAADI. In DNA form, the CDR3 reads TGCGCCACCCTAGCAGCAAGCACAGATACGCAGTATTTT. Encoded protein: CATLAASTDTQYF.

The genes are TRBV10-3 and TRBJ1-2, with no clear D. The germline V and J ends were trimmed by 6 bases and 2 bases, with 13 bases remaining between them. There are 14 residues in the CDR3. Germline V CDR1 and CDR2: ENHRY, SYGVKD. The CDR3 is CAIREPEENYGYTF. The CDR3 nucleotides read TGTGCCATCAGAGAGCCAGAGGAGAACTATGGCTACACCTTC.

J is TRBJ1-1 and V is TRBV6-5, with D unclear. Germline V gene sequence: CDR1 MNHEY, CDR2 SVGAGI. This CDR3 spans 13 amino acids. V lost 2 bases to trimming and J lost 1 base, with 5 bases between them. CDR3 DNA sequence: TGTGCCAGCAGTTACGAGGGGAACACTGAAGCTTTCTTT. As protein: CASSYEGNTEAFF.